The rows below give T cell receptor beta chains drawn from one sample of a study of T cell responses to AZD1222 COVID-19 vaccine. Sequencing used immunoSEQ multiplex PCR; TCRdb keeps in-frame clones, though not all of them. The repertoire holds about 180,000 clones, with around 88% as singletons. Here the sequenced sample was peripheral blood, taken 28 days after the second AZD1222 dose. Receptor source: an adult who received the AZD1222 COVID-19 vaccine. The CDR3 runs from the conserved cysteine through the conserved F or W. D genes are given only for firm matches. Size is stated for part of the rows, as once, few or many counts, or as a class when the clone is expanded.

>TRBJ2-1|TRBD2|.|TRBV5-1
TGCGCCAGCAGCCTGGGACTAGCGGGGGGGCCAGAGTTCTTC
CASSLGLAGGPEFF
>TRBJ1-1|.|.|TRBV30
TGTGCCTGGGACGGTGGGGGGATGAACACTGAAGCTTTCTTT
CAWDGGGMNTEAFF
>TRBJ2-7|TRBD1|.|TRBV10-3
TGTGCCATCAGGACCGGACAGGCCCACTACGAGCAGTACTTC
CAIRTGQAHYEQYF
>TRBJ1-1|TRBD1|once|TRBV25-1
TGTGCCAGCAGTCCTCAGGGGGGGAACACTGAAGCTTTCTTT
CASSPQGGNTEAFF
>TRBJ1-2|.|.|TRBV7-2
TGTGCCAGCAGCTTAGCGGCAGCAAGCTTTAACTATGGCTACACCTTC
CASSLAAASFNYGYTF
>TRBJ2-1|.|.|TRBV5-1
TGCGCCAGCAGCTTAGGCCCAGACCTTGAGCAGTTCTTC
CASSLGPDLEQFF
>TRBJ1-1|TRBD1|.|TRBV19
TGTGCCAGTAGTACCGAGACAGGGGGTCCTGAAGCTTTCTTT
CASSTETGGPEAFF
>TRBJ1-1|.|.|TRBV30
TGTGCCTGGAGTACCGGGTCGAACACTGAAGCTTTCTTT
CAWSTGSNTEAFF
>TRBJ2-3|TRBD2|.|TRBV19
TGTGCCAGTAGCTTGGGGGGGTCTAGCACAGATACGCAGTATTTT
CASSLGGSSTDTQYF
>TRBJ1-4|.|once|TRBV9
TGTGCCAGCAGCGTAGAAGGTGAAAAACTGTTTTTT
CASSVEGEKLFF
>TRBJ2-3|TRBD1|.|TRBV3-1/TRBV3-2
TGTGCCAGCAGGCTGACAGGGGGCGCGACAGATACGCAGTATTTT
CASRLTGGATDTQYF
>TRBJ1-2|TRBD1|.|TRBV19
TGTGCCAGTAGTTTGGGACAGGCCTCCCTAAGGTATGGCTACACCTTC
CASSLGQASLRYGYTF
>TRBJ2-1|.|.|TRBV4-2
TGTGCCAGCAGCCAAGGTGGGCCTTTGGGGGAGCAGTTCTTC
CASSQGGPLGEQFF
>TRBJ2-5|TRBD1|.|TRBV6-6
TGTGCCAGCACCGGCAGGGGGTACGAGACCCAGTACTTC
CASTGRGYETQYF
>TRBJ2-2|.|.|TRBV7-2
TGTGCCAGCAGCTTGTTGCTTGTCACCGGGGAGCTGTTTTTT
CASSLLLVTGELFF
>TRBJ2-7|TRBD1|.|TRBV2
TGTGCCAGCAGTGGGACAGGGAAGAACGAGCAGTACTTC
CASSGTGKNEQYF
>TRBJ2-7|TRBD2|.|TRBV3-1/TRBV3-2
TGTGCCAGCAGCCCCAATAGCGGGGGGCCCCTTTACGAGCAGTACTTC
CASSPNSGGPLYEQYF
>TRBJ1-1|.|.|TRBV10-3
TGTGCCATCCGAAGGGGGAACACTGAAGCTTTCTTT
CAIRRGNTEAFF
>TRBJ2-1|.|.|TRBV6-5
TGTGCCAGCAGTTCCCTGGGGGAGTATGAGCAGTTCTTC
CASSSLGEYEQFF
>TRBJ2-4|TRBD1|.|TRBV7-6
TGTGCCAGCAGCTTCGGACAGGGTGCCATTCAGTACTTC
CASSFGQGAIQYF
>TRBJ2-7|.|.|TRBV29-1
TGCAGCGTTGAATTCACCGACAGCTACGAGCAGTACTTC
CSVEFTDSYEQYF
>TRBJ1-2|.|few|TRBV19
TGTGCCAGTAGTATAGGAGGTCGTCCGGTTCCTCGGTATGGCTACACCTTC
CASSIGGRPVPRYGYTF
>TRBJ2-7|.|.|TRBV2
TGTGCCAGCGGAAGGGGTGGGGACTACGAGCAGTACTTC
CASGRGGDYEQYF
>TRBJ2-3|.|once|TRBV29-1
TGCAGCGTTGACGGCACAGATACGCAGTATTTT
CSVDGTDTQYF
>TRBJ1-5|.|.|TRBV30
TGTGCCTGGAGTCAAGGGGGCAATCAGCCCCAGCATTTT
CAWSQGGNQPQHF
>TRBJ2-7|.|.|TRBV27
TGTGCCAGCGCCCCAGGAGCTTCCTACGAGCAGTACTTC
CASAPGASYEQYF
>TRBJ1-2|TRBD1|.|TRBV29-1
TGCAGCGCCCGGACAGGGGACCATGGCTACACCTTC
CSARTGDHGYTF
>TRBJ2-7|TRBD1|.|TRBV3-1/TRBV3-2
TGTGCCAGCAGCCAGGGACAGGGTATTAAGAACGAGCAGTACTTC
CASSQGQGIKNEQYF
>TRBJ1-4|.|.|TRBV6-6
TGTGCCAGCCGCAAAGACGGAGAAACTAATGAAAAACTGTTTTTT
CASRKDGETNEKLFF